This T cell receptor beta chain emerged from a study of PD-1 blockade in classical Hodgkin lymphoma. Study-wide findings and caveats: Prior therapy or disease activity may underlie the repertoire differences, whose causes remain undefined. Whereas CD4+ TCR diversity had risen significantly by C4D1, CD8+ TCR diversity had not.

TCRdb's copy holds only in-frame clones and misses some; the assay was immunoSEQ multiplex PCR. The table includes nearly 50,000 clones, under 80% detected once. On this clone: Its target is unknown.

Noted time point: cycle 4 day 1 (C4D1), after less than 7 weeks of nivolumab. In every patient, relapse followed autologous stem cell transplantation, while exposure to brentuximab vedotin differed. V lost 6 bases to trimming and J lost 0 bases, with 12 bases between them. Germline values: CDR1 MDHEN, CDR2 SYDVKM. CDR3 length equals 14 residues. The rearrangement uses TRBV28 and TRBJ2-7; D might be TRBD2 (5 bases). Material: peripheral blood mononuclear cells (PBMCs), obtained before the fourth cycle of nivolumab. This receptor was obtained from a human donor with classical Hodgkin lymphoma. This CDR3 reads CASRGSATSYEQYF. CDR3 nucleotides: TGTGCCAGCAGAGGTAGCGCGACCTCCTACGAGCAGTACTTC.